Each of the 15 T cell receptor beta chains below was sequenced from the same sample in a study of control samples from healthy donors and cancer patients. Method: immunoSEQ multiplex PCR; TCRdb's copy keeps in-frame clones and lacks some. Among about 63,000 clones listed, 85% were seen once. The sample was blood. All receptors derive from a man in his forties in good health.

The chain combines TRBV18 with TRBJ2-7; 9 nucleotides match TRBD1. J was trimmed by 3 bases and V by 4 bases; bases with no gene match: 7. This CDR3 has 15 amino acids. Germline loops: CDR1 KGHSH, CDR2 LQKENI. DNA for the CDR3: TGTGCCAGCTCACAGGGACAGGGATCCGTCTACGAGCAGTACTTC. Its translation is CASSQGQGSVYEQYF.

This chain joins TRBV7-2 and TRBJ2-7; D is ambiguous. The CDR3 is made up of 11 amino acids. V lost 4 bases and J lost 2, with 3 bases in between. CDR1 and CDR2 from the germline V gene are SGHTA and FQGNSA. CDR3 protein: CASSSTYEQYF. The CDR3 nucleotides read TGTGCCAGCAGCTCGACCTACGAGCAGTACTTC.

The chain employs TRBV5-4 and TRBJ2-1; D could derive from TRBD1 or TRBD2 (5 bases each). The length of the CDR3 is 14 residues. Trimming cost V 1 base and J 9 bases, with 14 bases left between them. The germline V gene has CDR1 SGHNT and CDR2 YYREEE (reference sequence). The CDR3 protein is CASSLQRLQVEQFF. The CDR3 DNA follows: TGTGCCAGCAGCTTGCAGCGACTACAGGTTGAGCAGTTCTTC. Looking up the rest from reference TRBV5-4 and TRBJ2-1 gives the full variable domain: ETGVTQSPTHLIKTRGQQVTLRCSSQSGHNTVSWYQQALGQGPQFIFQYYREEENGRGNFPPRFSGLQFPNYSSELNVNALELDDSALYLCASSLQRLQVEQFFGPGTRLTVL.

The chain employs TRBV11-2 and TRBJ2-7, with D perhaps matching TRBD2 (7 bases). The CDR3 is 12 amino acids. Germline V gene sequence: CDR1 SGHAT, CDR2 FQNNGV. The ends were cut back, 3 bases at V and 12 bases at J, with 15 bases in the middle. The CDR3 loop is CASSFAGAHLYF. The CDR3 DNA reads TGTGCCAGCAGCTTCGCGGGGGCTCATCTGTACTTC.

This chain connects TRBV11-3 to TRBJ2-1; TRBD2 aligns across 10 bases. V lost 5 bases and J lost 9; bases outside the gene matches: 10. This CDR3 contains 15 residues. Germline lookup yields CDR1 SGHNT and CDR2 YENEEA. The CDR3 region has the DNA TGTGCCAGCAGCAAAGCGGGAGGGCCTAACGCTGAGCAGTTCTTC. Translated, it gives CASSKAGGPNAEQFF.

The chain links TRBV10-3 to TRBJ1-5; 7 positions agree with TRBD1. Trimming removed 11 bases from V and 4 bases from J; junction bases left unmatched: 11. CDR1 ENHRY and CDR2 SYGVKD come from the germline V gene. The CDR3 is 14 amino acids. The CDR3 is CASRTGTENQPQHF. The CDR3 DNA reads as TGTGCCTCACGAACCGGGACAGAGAATCAGCCCCAGCATTTT.

V usage is TRBV24-1 and J usage is TRBJ2-3; 12 bases line up with TRBD2. Trimming took 3 bases from V and 4 from J; bases not matched to a gene: 4. The V gene's germline CDR1 is KGHDR and CDR2 SFDVKD. The CDR3 is 16 amino acids. DNA of the CDR3: TGTGCCACCAGTGATGCGACTAGCGGGGGCGCAGATACGCAGTATTTT. The encoded protein is CATSDATSGGADTQYF.

The chain employs TRBV5-6 and TRBJ1-2; D not resolved. V lost 4 bases to trimming and J lost 8 bases, with 12 bases between them. Germline V gene lookup returns CDR1 SGHDT and CDR2 YYEEEE. The CDR3 covers 12 residues. The CDR3 nucleotides read TGTGCCAGCAGCCGCACAAAATGGGGCTACACCTTC. Its protein is CASSRTKWGYTF.

This clone was detected once. V usage is TRBV6-5 and J usage is TRBJ1-2, with D tentatively TRBD1 (6 bases). Trimming removed 2 bases at V and 4 bases at J, with 11 bases between. The germline V gene has CDR1 MNHEY and CDR2 SVGAGI. CDR3 length equals 14 residues. The DNA for the CDR3 is TGTGCCAGCAGTTACGCCAGGGGCGCCTATGGCTACACCTTC. It translates to CASSYARGAYGYTF.

V gene TRBV28 combines with J gene TRBJ1-2; 7 bases agree with TRBD1. Germline CDR1 is MDHEN and CDR2 is SYDVKM. Trimming at V came to 1 base and at J to 2 bases, leaving 10 bases not matched to a gene. The CDR3 is 17 residues long. The CDR3 sequence is CASSLLKGARGNYGYTF. CDR3 DNA sequence: TGTGCCAGCAGTTTATTAAAGGGGGCCCGGGGCAACTATGGCTACACCTTC.

J is TRBJ2-5 and V is TRBV6-5, with D perhaps given as TRBD1 or TRBD2 (5 bases each). The CDR3 covers 15 residues. Germline V gives CDR1 MNHEY, CDR2 SVGAGI. V was trimmed by 2 bases and J by 7 bases, leaving 17 bases between them. The CDR3, as DNA: TGTGCCAGCAGTTACCGACGGGGCCCCGATGGGACCCAGTACTTC. Its protein is CASSYRRGPDGTQYF.

The rearrangement joins TRBV30 to TRBJ1-5; TRBD1 matches at 7 bases. Germline V gene sequence: CDR1 GTSNPN, CDR2 SVGIG (reference sequence). With 1 base clipped from V and 1 base from J, the junction kept 4 bases outside the gene matches. This CDR3 has 15 amino acids. In nucleotides, the CDR3 is TGTGCCTGGAGTGCGACAGGGCGCAGCAATCAGCCCCAGCATTTT. Amino acids: CAWSATGRSNQPQHF.

V and J are TRBV30 and TRBJ2-2, with 11 bases fitting TRBD2. With V trimmed by 3 bases and J by 2 bases, 5 bases remained unmatched. The germline V gene has CDR1 GTSNPN and CDR2 SVGIG (reference sequence). The CDR3 sequence is 16 residues long. In DNA form, the CDR3 reads TGTGCCTGGAGGGAGACTAGCGGGGTAAACACCGGGGAGCTGTTTTTT. Translation gives CAWRETSGVNTGELFF.

The genes are TRBV29-1 and TRBJ2-2; D may be TRBD1 (5 bases). Germline V gene data show CDR1 as SQVTM and CDR2 as ANQGSEA. The CDR3 runs to 14 residues. The V end was cut by 5 bases, the J end by 0 bases, with 10 bases between. The DNA of the CDR3 is TGCAGCGTTTTTGGGGCGACGAACACCGGGGAGCTGTTTTTT. Its translation: CSVFGATNTGELFF.

This clone turned up a few times. J is TRBJ2-1 and V is TRBV7-9; D remains ambiguous. The germline V gene has CDR1 SEHNR and CDR2 FQNEAQ (reference sequence). V lost 0 bases to trimming and J lost 0 bases, with 18 bases between them. The CDR3 runs to 19 residues. The CDR3 is CASSLAYRLGSNSYNEQFF. For the CDR3, the DNA is TGTGCCAGCAGCTTAGCGTATCGGCTAGGGTCCAACTCCTACAATGAGCAGTTCTTC.